Each of the 16 T cell receptor beta chains below was sequenced from the same sample in a study of blood T cell repertoires in COVID-19. Sequencing used immunoSEQ multiplex PCR; TCRdb keeps in-frame clones, though not all of them. The sample lists 250,000 to 300,000 clones; 75% to 90% were seen once. The sequencing input was peripheral blood. These receptors were taken from a man aged 40-55 years with acute or convalescent COVID-19.

The rearrangement joins TRBV19 to TRBJ2-7, with 8 bases lining up with TRBD1. CDR3 size: 16 residues. Trimming at V came to 3 bases and at J to 1 base, leaving 8 bases not matched to a gene. Germline V gene data show CDR1 as LNHDA and CDR2 as SQIVND (reference sequence). The CDR3 sequence: CASSIDDRGFSYEQYF. For the CDR3, the DNA is TGTGCCAGTAGTATCGACGACAGGGGATTTTCCTACGAGCAGTACTTC.

The gene calls are TRBV19 and TRBJ1-5; 8 bases align to TRBD1. The V gene's germline CDR1 is LNHDA and CDR2 SQIVND (reference sequence). The CDR3 covers 15 residues. Trimming at V came to 6 bases and at J to 6 bases, leaving 10 bases not matched to a gene. Here the CDR3 reads CASSLDRGRGQPQHF. The CDR3 nucleotides are TGTGCCAGTAGCTTAGACAGGGGAAGAGGTCAGCCCCAGCATTTT. Using reference TRBV19 and TRBJ1-5 for the parts outside the CDR3, the full variable domain is DGGITQSPKYLFRKEGQNVTLSCEQNLNHDAMYWYRQDPGQGLRLIYYSQIVNDFQKGDIAEGYSVSREKKESFPLTVTSAQKNPTAFYLCASSLDRGRGQPQHFGDGTRLSIL.

V usage is TRBV5-1 and J usage is TRBJ2-1, with 8 bases matching TRBD1. The CDR3 is 12 residues long. Per germline, CDR1 SGHRS and CDR2 YFSETQ. The trim removed 4 bases at V and 7 bases at J, leaving 1 base unmatched. The CDR3 spells CASSQGANEQFF. Written as DNA, the CDR3 is TGCGCCAGCAGCCAGGGGGCGAATGAGCAGTTCTTC.

The chain uses TRBV5-1 and TRBJ2-2, with D unclear. Between the trimmed V and J ends, which lost 6 bases and 1 base, there was a span of 10 bases. The CDR3 has 14 amino acids. Germline V gives CDR1 SGHRS, CDR2 YFSETQ. This CDR3 is CASKASLNTGELFF. DNA for the CDR3: TGCGCCAGCAAGGCTAGTCTGAACACCGGGGAGCTGTTTTTT.

The rearrangement joins TRBV6-5 to TRBJ1-1; TRBD1 matches 7 bases. The germline V gene encodes CDR1 MNHEY and CDR2 SVGAGI. The CDR3 contains 14 residues. Unmatched junction bases numbered 5, after V lost 7 bases and J lost 0 bases. The CDR3 DNA follows: TGTGCCAGCACCCGTACAGGGGTGAACACTGAAGCTTTCTTT. Protein sequence: CASTRTGVNTEAFF.

The chain employs TRBV3-1 (or the pseudogene TRBV3-2) and TRBJ2-2; 7 nucleotides line up with TRBD2. Germline assignment: CDR1 LGHDT and CDR2 YNNKEL (reference sequence). The V segment lost 3 bases and the J segment 1 base; nucleotides outside the gene matches: 8. This CDR3 spans 17 amino acids. CDR3 amino acids: CASSHLGGTMNTGELFF. The CDR3 nucleotides are TGTGCCAGCAGCCACCTTGGGGGGACTATGAACACCGGGGAGCTGTTTTTT.

Only a few counts were recorded for this clone. The CDR3 reads CASSQAGGGYGYTF. As DNA, the CDR3 is TGTGCCAGCAGCCAAGCGGGGGGCGGCTATGGCTACACCTTC. The chain links TRBV3-1 (or the pseudogene TRBV3-2) to TRBJ1-2; possibly TRBD1 for D (6 bases). V was clipped by 1 base and J by 4 bases, with 10 bases between them. The germline gives CDR1 LGHDT, CDR2 YNNKEL (reference sequence). This CDR3 spans 14 amino acids.

This rearrangement joins TRBV5-6 to TRBJ1-4; TRBD1 matches at 7 bases. CDR1 SGHDT and CDR2 YYEEEE come from the germline V gene. This CDR3 spans 16 amino acids. Trimming at V came to 2 bases and at J to 0 bases, leaving 4 bases not matched to a gene. The DNA for the CDR3 is TGTGCCAGCAGCTTTGATACAGGGGCAACTAATGAAAAACTGTTTTTT. Protein product: CASSFDTGATNEKLFF.

The chain carries TRBV11-2 and TRBJ1-2, with D possibly TRBD1 on 5 matching bases. Trimming removed 0 bases at V and 6 bases at J, with 17 bases between. Germline values: CDR1 SGHAT, CDR2 FQNNGV. This CDR3 spans 16 amino acids. CDR3 residues: CASSLDLGLQVNGYTF. CDR3 DNA: TGTGCCAGCAGCTTAGATTTGGGCTTACAGGTCAATGGCTACACCTTC.

The chain carries TRBV6-2 or TRBV6-3 and TRBJ2-1; perhaps TRBD1 as D (5 bases). V lost 1 base and J lost 10, with 17 bases in between. From germline, CDR1 is MNHEY and CDR2 SVGEGT. CDR3 size: 15 residues. CDR3: CASSYFPRQSAEQFF. For the CDR3, the DNA is TGTGCCAGCAGTTACTTCCCTCGACAGTCCGCGGAGCAGTTCTTC.

This clone was seen once. The chain couples TRBV30 to TRBJ1-3; no definite D call. Germline values: CDR1 GTSNPN, CDR2 SVGIG (reference sequence). CDR3 length: 17 amino acids. V was clipped by 3 bases and J by 3 bases, with 21 bases between them. The CDR3 DNA reads TGTGCCTGGAGCCCTTTAAAGAGGGAGTTGTTTGGAAACACCATATATTTT. Its protein product is CAWSPLKRELFGNTIYF.

CDR3 residues: CASSSYGGSEFF. Written as DNA, the CDR3 is TGTGCCAGCAGCTCCTATGGGGGGTCAGAGTTCTTC. V is TRBV5-6 and J is TRBJ2-1; maybe TRBD2 (6 bases). Deletions cut 3 bases from V and 14 bases from J, with 15 bases between. The germline V gene encodes CDR1 SGHDT and CDR2 YYEEEE. CDR3 length equals 12 residues.

The chain has TRBV7-2 and TRBJ2-7; no definite D call. V lost 0 bases, J lost 2 bases, and 5 bases lay in between. Per germline, CDR1 SGHTA and CDR2 FQGNSA. This CDR3 contains 13 residues. DNA of the CDR3: TGTGCCAGCAGCTTAGCCGTTGCCTACGAGCAGTACTTC. As protein: CASSLAVAYEQYF.

This chain joins TRBV6-6 and TRBJ1-4, with TRBD1 matching over 11 bases. From germline, CDR1 is MNHNY and CDR2 SVGAGI (reference sequence). The CDR3 is made up of 16 amino acids. The ends lost 0 bases at V and 8 bases at J; junction bases unmatched: 5. The CDR3 sequence is CASSYSPGTGGEKLFF. CDR3 coding DNA: TGTGCCAGCAGTTACTCGCCCGGGACAGGGGGAGAAAAACTGTTTTTT.

This chain links TRBV19 with TRBJ2-2; weak D call: TRBD1 (6 bases). CDR3 length: 16 amino acids. Trimming removed 5 bases at V and 7 bases at J, with 20 bases between. Germline CDR1 and CDR2: LNHDA and SQIVND (reference sequence). In DNA form, the CDR3 reads TGTGCCAGTAGTGCACAGGGTCGCGGTGCGGACGGGGAGCTGTTTTTT. It specifies CASSAQGRGADGELFF.

The rearrangement uses TRBV7-2 and TRBJ1-3; 7 bases map to TRBD1. Germline loops: CDR1 SGHTA, CDR2 FQGNSA. The CDR3 spans 16 residues. The ends lost 7 bases at V and 0 bases at J; junction bases unmatched: 9. The CDR3 DNA follows: TGTGCCAGCAAGGGGGGACAGTTCCCCTCTGGAAACACCATATATTTT. It encodes CASKGGQFPSGNTIYF.